This T cell receptor beta chain emerged from a study of blood T cell repertoires in COVID-19. Overall study context: Samples came from the United States, Italy and Spain, spanning acute and convalescent COVID-19. Nucleic acid was either cDNA or gDNA, and it came from T cells, B-cell-depleted T cells, or PBMCs.

Enrolled during active infection, Seattle patients were then followed longitudinally. CDR3 length: 15 amino acids. The V gene's germline CDR1 is LNHDA and CDR2 SQIVND (reference sequence). V dropped 6 bases and J dropped 2 bases, with 13 bases sitting between them. Generated by immunoSEQ multiplex PCR, the TCRdb table keeps only in-frame clones and is missing some. The sample carries approximately 270,000 clones, approximately 85% recorded once. The TCR sequence derives from a human donor with COVID-19, enrolled during active disease. The donor label of this sample is uncertain. Specimen: peripheral blood. The V gene is TRBV19, the J gene TRBJ2-2, with D possibly being TRBD1 (6 bases). In nucleotides, the CDR3 is TGTGCCAGTAGGGAGACAGGAACAAACACCGGGGAGCTGTTTTTT. This encodes CASRETGTNTGELFF.